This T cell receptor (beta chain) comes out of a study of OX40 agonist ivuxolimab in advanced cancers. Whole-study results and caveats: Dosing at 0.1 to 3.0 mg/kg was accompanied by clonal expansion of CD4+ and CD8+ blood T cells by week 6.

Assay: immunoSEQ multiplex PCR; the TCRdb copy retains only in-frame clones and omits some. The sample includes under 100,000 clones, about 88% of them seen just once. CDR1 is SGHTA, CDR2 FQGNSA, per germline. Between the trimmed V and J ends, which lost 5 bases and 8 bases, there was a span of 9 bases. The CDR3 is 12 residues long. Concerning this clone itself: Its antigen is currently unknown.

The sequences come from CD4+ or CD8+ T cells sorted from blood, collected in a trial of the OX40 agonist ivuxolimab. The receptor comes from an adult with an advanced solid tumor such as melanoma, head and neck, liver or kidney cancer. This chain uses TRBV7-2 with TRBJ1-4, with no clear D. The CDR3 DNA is TGTGCCAGCAGCGAAGGAGGGGAAAAACTGTTTTTT. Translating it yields CASSEGGEKLFF.